This passage covers 16 T cell receptor beta chains from one sample sequenced in a study of cytomegalovirus exposure and HLA in healthy donors. The PCR made use of 60 Vbeta and 13 Jbeta primers. Sequencing used immunoSEQ multiplex PCR; TCRdb keeps in-frame clones, though not all of them. Here the sample spans approximately 160,000 clones, 80% being singletons. Sequencing input: PBMCs. These receptors came from a man aged 30 to 39 in good health and CMV-seropositive.

The rearrangement links TRBV4-2 to TRBJ1-3; D is undetermined. Trimming removed 0 bases at V and 2 bases at J, with 8 bases between. Germline CDR1 is LGHNA and CDR2 is YNFKEQ. This CDR3 comprises 15 residues. CDR3 region: CASSQELGTGNTIYF. The CDR3 DNA sequence: TGTGCCAGCAGCCAAGAACTAGGGACTGGAAACACCATATATTTT.

The gene calls are TRBV4-2 and TRBJ2-4, with 8 positions matching TRBD1. V lost 0 bases and J lost 4; bases outside the gene matches: 14. This CDR3 spans 19 amino acids. Germline loops: CDR1 LGHNA, CDR2 YNFKEQ. The CDR3 is CASSQDPGGGFDTKNIQYF. CDR3 bases: TGTGCCAGCAGCCAAGATCCAGGGGGCGGCTTCGATACTAAAAACATTCAGTACTTC.

Here the CDR3 DNA reads TGTGCCAGTAGTATAGTCCTCCGGTCTGGAAACACCATATATTTT. It codes for CASSIVLRSGNTIYF. The J gene is TRBJ1-3, the V gene TRBV19, with D uncertain. CDR1 LNHDA and CDR2 SQIVND come from the germline V gene (reference sequence). V was trimmed by 1 base and J by 1 base, leaving 8 bases between them. CDR3 length: 15 residues.

The chain recombines TRBV5-1 with TRBJ2-3; tentative D call: TRBD1 (5 bases). CDR1 is SGHRS and CDR2 is YFSETQ in the germline V gene. The CDR3 is 14 amino acids. The V end lost 0 bases, the J end lost 3 bases, and 8 bases lay between the germline ends. CDR3 DNA sequence: TGCGCCAGCAGCTTGGGACAGAGAACAGATACGCAGTATTTT. Its protein product is CASSLGQRTDTQYF. The full variable domain, completed using reference TRBV5-1 and TRBJ2-3, is KAGVTQTPRYLIKTRGQQVTLSCSPISGHRSVSWYQQTPGQGLQFLFEYFSETQRNKGNFPGRFSGRQFSNSRSEMNVSTLELGDSALYLCASSLGQRTDTQYFGPGTRLTVL.

V usage is TRBV7-2 and J usage is TRBJ2-1; 9 nucleotides align to TRBD2. The CDR3 is 15 amino acids. The germline V gene encodes CDR1 SGHTA and CDR2 FQGNSA. The V segment lost 3 bases and the J segment 6 bases; nucleotides outside the gene matches: 6. CDR3 in DNA: TGTGCCAGCAGCTTGATAGCGGGAGTTTCCAATGAGCAGTTCTTC. Its translation is CASSLIAGVSNEQFF.

CDR3 DNA sequence: TGCGCCAGCAGTGAGTCTACAGGGGTGGCCGAGCAGTACTTC. Protein sequence: CASSESTGVAEQYF. The V and J genes are TRBV10-1 and TRBJ2-7, with TRBD1 identical over 7 bases. Per the germline V gene, CDR1 is WNHNN and CDR2 is SYGVQD (reference sequence). This CDR3 is 14 amino acids long. V was clipped by 0 bases and J by 6 bases; unmatched bases: 5.

The CDR3 nucleotides are TGCGCCAGCAGCTTCATAGCGGGAGGCACCTACGAGCAGTACTTC. Amino acids: CASSFIAGGTYEQYF. The chain joins TRBV5-1 to TRBJ2-7, with 10 bases matching TRBD2. There are 15 residues in the CDR3. The trim removed 2 bases at V and 2 bases at J, leaving 4 bases unmatched. CDR1 is SGHRS and CDR2 is YFSETQ in the germline V gene.

The chain uses TRBV25-1 and TRBJ2-7, with 10 bases identical to TRBD1. Germline V gene sequence: CDR1 MGHDK, CDR2 SYGVNS. CDR3 length equals 16 residues. V dropped 4 bases and J dropped 5; count of bases not matched to a gene: 11. The CDR3 loop reads CASSGDRGLLGNEQYF. In DNA, the CDR3 is TGTGCCAGCAGTGGGGACAGGGGCCTTCTGGGGAACGAGCAGTACTTC.

This clone came up once. The V gene is TRBV11-2, the J gene TRBJ1-2, with D perhaps TRBD1 (5 bases). V was shortened by 0 bases and J by 4 bases, with 21 bases between the two germline ends. CDR3 length: 18 amino acids. Germline CDR1 SGHAT, CDR2 FQNNGV. CDR3 region: CASSLEAGAGLASYGYTF. As DNA, the CDR3 is TGTGCCAGCAGCTTAGAAGCTGGGGCAGGGCTTGCGAGCTATGGCTACACCTTC.

The rearrangement uses TRBV7-9 and TRBJ1-4; 9 positions match TRBD1. The V and J ends lost 1 base and 8 bases, in that order; junction bases with no gene match: 8. The CDR3 is 16 residues long. Germline CDR1 SEHNR, CDR2 FQNEAQ (reference sequence). In nucleotides, the CDR3 is TGTGCCAGCAGCTTAGTTGTGGGGACAGGGAAGGAAAAACTGTTTTTT. Its protein product is CASSLVVGTGKEKLFF.

The CDR3 spells CASGLFLRTDLSNQPQHF. The CDR3 DNA reads as TGTGCTAGTGGTTTGTTTCTCCGGACAGATCTTAGCAATCAGCCCCAGCATTTT. V gene TRBV12-5 combines with J gene TRBJ1-5; D may be TRBD1 (6 bases). Germline assignment: CDR1 LGHNT and CDR2 FRNRAP. The CDR3 is made up of 18 amino acids. Trimming shortened V by 2 bases and J by 0 bases, and 17 bases separated the two germline ends.

The rearrangement joins TRBV7-7 to TRBJ2-3; no definite D call. Trimming removed 1 base from V and 4 bases from J, with 6 bases in between. Per the germline V gene, CDR1 is SSHAT and CDR2 is FNYEAQ (reference sequence). CDR3 length: 13 amino acids. The CDR3 is CASSLGHADTQYF. In DNA form, the CDR3 reads TGTGCCAGCAGCTTAGGACACGCAGATACGCAGTATTTT. Supplemented by reference TRBV7-7 and TRBJ2-3, the full variable domain reads GAGVSQSPRYKVTKRGQDVTLRCDPISSHATLYWYQQALGQGPEFLTYFNYEAQPDKSGLPSDRFSAERPEGSISTLTIQRTEQRDSAMYRCASSLGHADTQYFGPGTRLTVL.

This chain joins TRBV19 and TRBJ1-2, with a possible D match to TRBD1 (6 bases). V was clipped by 4 bases and J by 7 bases, with 13 bases between them. The germline CDR1 and CDR2 sequences are LNHDA and SQIVND (reference sequence). The CDR3 is 13 residues long. DNA of the CDR3: TGTGCCAGTAGTAACCGACAGGTTTCTGGCTACACCTTC. Residues: CASSNRQVSGYTF.

The rearrangement uses TRBV2 and TRBJ2-7, with 9 bases aligning to TRBD2. In germline, CDR1 is SNHLY, CDR2 FYNNEI. Losses at the gene ends were 4 bases for V and 4 bases for J; bases not matched to a gene: 5. The CDR3 is made up of 14 amino acids. The CDR3 bases are TGTGCCAGCAGTGGACTAGCGGACGATTACGAGCAGTACTTC. It codes for CASSGLADDYEQYF.

V usage is TRBV7-2 and J usage is TRBJ2-1; 12 bases match TRBD2. Germline V gene lookup returns CDR1 SGHTA and CDR2 FQGNSA. Trimming at V came to 6 bases and at J to 6 bases, leaving 6 bases not matched to a gene. CDR3 length: 15 residues. The DNA for the CDR3 is TGTGCCAGCAGACCAGAGACTAGCGGGAGCAATGAGCAGTTCTTC. This codes for CASRPETSGSNEQFF.

The chain uses TRBV28 and TRBJ1-1; the match to TRBD1 covers 9 bases. CDR3 length: 17 residues. CDR1 and CDR2 from the germline V gene are MDHEN and SYDVKM. With V trimmed by 6 bases and J by 2 bases, 13 bases remained unmatched. This chain's CDR3 is CASSSFPGQGTNTEAFF. As DNA, the CDR3 is TGTGCCAGCAGCTCCTTTCCGGGACAGGGAACAAACACTGAAGCTTTCTTT.